This is a list of T cell receptor beta chains from one sample in a study of response to subunit inactivated influenza vaccine. TCRdb re-derived calls from the RT-PCR reads in MiXCR, one entry per CDR3 protein. The table has about 780,000 distinct CDR3 sequences, roughly 20% seen once. Source: PBMCs from blood, taken 4 to 6 days after vaccination. The receptors here all came from a man aged 45-65 years who received an inactivated influenza vaccine. CDR3s include the opening cysteine and the closing phenylalanine or tryptophan. A D gene is named only where the DNA matches it firmly. For some rows the clone size is stated as once, few or many, or as a class when expanded; others skip it.

few,.,TRBJ1-5,TRBV12-3/TRBV12-4,CASSPNSVNQPQHF,TGTGCCAGCAGTCCCAACAGCGTTAATCAGCCCCAGCATTTT
once,TRBD1,TRBJ2-7,TRBV5-5,CASGPGQGLREQYF,TGTGCCAGCGGGCCGGGACAGGGGTTGAGGGAGCAGTACTTC
few,.,TRBJ2-1,TRBV19,CASSIGQTAFF,TGTGCCAGTAGTATAGGACAGACGGCGTTCTTC
.,.,TRBJ2-1,TRBV7-9,CASTPIVGSYNEQFF,TGTGCCAGCACCCCCATAGTGGGCTCCTACAATGAGCAGTTCTTC
few,.,TRBJ2-2,TRBV29-1,CSVVSSTNTGELFF,TGCAGCGTTGTGTCTAGCACTAACACCGGGGAGCTGTTTTTT
.,TRBD2,TRBJ2-1,TRBV11-2,CASSLGLRGEGEQFF,TGTGCCAGCAGCTTAGGACTACGGGGGGAGGGGGAGCAGTTCTTC
.,.,TRBJ2-7,TRBV20-1,CSANGFLTQAYEQYF,TGCAGTGCTAACGGGTTCCTAACACAGGCGTACGAGCAGTACTTC
.,.,TRBJ2-7,TRBV6-1,CASIPEERGYEQYF,TGTGCCAGCATCCCGGAGGAGAGAGGCTACGAGCAGTACTTC
few,.,TRBJ2-5,TRBV5-1,CASSLGYLAGAPGKTQYF,TGCGCCAGCAGCTTGGGATATTTGGCGGGGGCCCCAGGGAAGACCCAGTACTTC
.,TRBD2,TRBJ2-3,TRBV29-1,CSVELAGGQGDTQYF,TGCAGCGTTGAACTAGCGGGAGGGCAGGGAGATACGCAGTATTTT
.,.,TRBJ2-2,TRBV20-1,CSATTGNTGELFF,TGCAGTGCTACGACTGGGAACACCGGGGAGCTGTTTTTT
.,.,TRBJ2-5,TRBV10-2,CASRTGGLQETQYF,TGCGCCAGCAGGACCGGGGGGCTCCAAGAGACCCAGTACTTC
many,.,TRBJ2-7,TRBV29-1,CSVGDGAYEQYF,TGCAGCGTTGGGGACGGAGCCTACGAGCAGTACTTC
few,.,TRBJ1-6,TRBV12-3/TRBV12-4,CASSLFLTGRYSPLHF,TGTGCCAGCAGTTTATTCCTGACCGGGAGGTATTCACCCCTCCACTTT
many,TRBD2,TRBJ2-1,TRBV12-3/TRBV12-4,CASSLGTSSDEQFF,TGTGCCAGCAGTTTAGGGACTAGCAGCGATGAGCAGTTCTTC
few,TRBD1,TRBJ1-3,TRBV29-1,CSVLGTGSGNTIYF,TGCAGCGTTCTTGGGACAGGGTCGGGAAACACCATATATTTT
.,.,TRBJ2-7,TRBV10-3,CAISEVVTTYEQYF,TGTGCCATCAGTGAGGTGGTGACTACCTACGAGCAGTACTTC
.,.,TRBJ2-5,TRBV20-1,CSASWVRGQETQYF,TGCAGTGCTAGTTGGGTACGGGGTCAAGAGACCCAGTACTTC
many,TRBD1,TRBJ2-7,TRBV7-8,CASSHGQGVGEQYF,TGTGCCAGCAGCCACGGACAGGGAGTGGGGGAGCAGTACTTC
.,.,TRBJ2-7,TRBV9,CASSVGDSGSYEQYF,TGTGCCAGCAGCGTAGGGGATAGCGGCTCCTACGAGCAGTACTTC
.,.,TRBJ1-2,TRBV7-2,CASSRGVTAGGYTF,TGTGCCAGCAGTCGAGGAGTGACAGCCGGTGGCTACACCTTC
few,TRBD2,TRBJ2-1,TRBV9,CASSTPGTSGSYNEQFF,TGTGCCAGCAGCACACCCGGGACTAGCGGATCCTACAATGAGCAGTTCTTC
many,TRBD2,TRBJ2-2,TRBV12-3/TRBV12-4,CASTSVNTGELFF,TGTGCCTCGACTAGCGTAAACACCGGGGAGCTGTTTTTT
.,.,TRBJ2-1,TRBV10-2,CASSEGLFRNEQFF,TGCGCCAGCAGTGAAGGACTGTTCCGGAATGAGCAGTTCTTC
.,TRBD1,TRBJ1-5,TRBV11-2,CASSPRTGGIIWNQPQHF,TGTGCCAGCAGCCCACGGACAGGGGGGATCATTTGGAATCAGCCCCAGCATTTT
few,.,TRBJ1-1,TRBV7-9,CASSLGAGSLNTEAFF,TGTGCCAGCAGCTTAGGGGCAGGCAGTTTGAACACTGAAGCTTTCTTT
.,.,TRBJ2-2,TRBV5-1,CASSVPGGNTGELFF,TGCGCCAGCAGCGTCCCCGGGGGGAACACCGGGGAGCTGTTTTTT
many,TRBD2,TRBJ2-7,TRBV20-1,CSARPLGAGGGAYEQYF,TGCAGTGCTAGACCCCTTGGGGCGGGGGGGGGTGCCTACGAGCAGTACTTC
.,TRBD2,TRBJ2-7,TRBV30,CAWSETSGRSYEQYF,TGTGCCTGGAGCGAGACTAGCGGGAGGAGCTACGAGCAGTACTTC
.,.,TRBJ2-5,TRBV12-3/TRBV12-4,CASSFHRAEETQYF,TGTGCCAGCAGTTTCCACAGGGCGGAGGAGACCCAGTACTTC
few,.,TRBJ2-3,TRBV20-1,CSASTSGTSTDTQYF,TGCAGTGCTAGTACGTCGGGAACTAGCACAGATACGCAGTATTTT
few,.,TRBJ2-1,TRBV5-6,CASSLVGGGFPYNEQFF,TGTGCCAGCAGCTTGGTAGGGGGGGGGTTTCCCTACAATGAGCAGTTCTTC
many,.,TRBJ2-7,TRBV20-1,CSARDPGTGSSYEQYF,TGCAGTGCTAGAGACCCCGGGACGGGAAGCTCCTACGAGCAGTACTTC
few,TRBD1,TRBJ2-3,TRBV10-3,CAISAVPGQGSDTQYF,TGTGCCATCAGTGCCGTCCCGGGACAGGGCTCAGATACGCAGTATTTT
many,.,TRBJ2-7,TRBV12-3/TRBV12-4,CASRDSVGEQYF,TGTGCCAGCAGGGACAGCGTTGGTGAGCAGTACTTC
.,TRBD2,TRBJ2-1,TRBV27,CASSLSHTSGNNEQFF,TGTGCCAGCAGTTTATCGCACACTAGCGGGAACAATGAGCAGTTCTTC
many,TRBD2,TRBJ2-1,TRBV10-3,CAISESRPPYSGSELYEQFF,TGTGCCATCAGTGAGTCGAGACCCCCTTATAGCGGGAGTGAGCTGTATGAGCAGTTCTTC
many,.,TRBJ2-5,TRBV28,CASRGRGGGQETQYF,TGTGCCAGCAGGGGGCGTGGAGGCGGACAAGAGACCCAGTACTTC
.,.,TRBJ1-1,TRBV12-3/TRBV12-4,CASTPSRGHPETFF,TGTGCCAGCACACCCTCTAGGGGTCATCCTGAAACTTTCTTT
.,.,TRBJ1-1,TRBV11-2,CASSPGVYRDTEAFF,TGTGCCAGCAGCCCAGGGGTTTACAGGGACACTGAAGCTTTCTTT
few,.,TRBJ2-7,TRBV10-3,CAISQGNNYEQYF,TGTGCCATCAGCCAGGGAAATAACTACGAGCAGTACTTC
.,.,TRBJ2-5,TRBV5-6,CASSLGTQAIEETQYF,TGTGCCAGCAGCTTGGGTACACAAGCGATTGAAGAGACCCAGTACTTC
.,.,TRBJ1-5,TRBV30,CAWRASRQGYQPQHF,TGTGCCTGGAGAGCGTCGAGGCAGGGCTATCAGCCCCAGCATTTT
.,.,TRBJ1-2,TRBV5-6,CASSSLMRPESYGYTF,TGTGCCAGCAGCTCTTTGATGAGGCCGGAATCCTATGGCTACACCTTC
many,.,TRBJ2-1,TRBV5-1,CASSSRGGGGNEQFF,TGCGCCAGCAGCTCCAGGGGTGGTGGGGGCAATGAGCAGTTCTTC
few,.,TRBJ1-1,TRBV7-9,CASNDANTEAFF,TGTGCCAGCAACGACGCGAACACTGAAGCTTTCTTT
many,TRBD2,TRBJ2-3,TRBV20-1,CSARAGNTDTQYF,TGCAGTGCCCGAGCGGGGAACACAGATACGCAGTATTTT
many,.,TRBJ2-7,TRBV20-1,CSAAGSYEQYF,TGCAGTGCCGCAGGGTCCTACGAGCAGTACTTC
.,TRBD1,TRBJ1-4,TRBV15,CATSRDPTGEVGSEKLFF,TGTGCCACCAGCAGAGACCCTACAGGGGAAGTTGGAAGTGAAAAACTGTTTTTT
few,TRBD1,TRBJ1-1,TRBV29-1,CSVESVRGRTEAFF,TGCAGCGTTGAATCTGTGAGGGGGCGAACTGAAGCTTTCTTT
.,.,TRBJ2-1,TRBV27,CASSSPAVAGINNEQFF,TGTGCCAGCAGTTCCCCGGCGGTAGCAGGCATTAACAATGAGCAGTTCTTC